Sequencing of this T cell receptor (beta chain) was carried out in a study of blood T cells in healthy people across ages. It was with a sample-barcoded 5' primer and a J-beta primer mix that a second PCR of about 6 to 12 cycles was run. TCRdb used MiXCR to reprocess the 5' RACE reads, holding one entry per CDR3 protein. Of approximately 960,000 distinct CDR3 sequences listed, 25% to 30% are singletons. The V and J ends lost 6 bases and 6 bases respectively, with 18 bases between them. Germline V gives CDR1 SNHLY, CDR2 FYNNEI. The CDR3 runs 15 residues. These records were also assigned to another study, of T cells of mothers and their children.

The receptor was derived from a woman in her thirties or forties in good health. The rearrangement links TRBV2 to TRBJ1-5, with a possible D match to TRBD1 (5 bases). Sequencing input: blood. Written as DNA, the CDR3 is TGTGCCAGCAGGAGGGACGGGGGAGTGGGTCAGCCCCAGCATTTT. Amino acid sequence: CASRRDGGVGQPQHF.